The 26 T cell receptor beta chains listed next were all sequenced from one sample in a study of cytomegalovirus exposure and HLA in healthy donors. It was with 60 Vbeta and 13 Jbeta primers that the PCR ran. Some clones are missing from TCRdb's copy, which holds only in-frame ones; the method was immunoSEQ multiplex PCR. Counted here are about 130,000 clones, just under 75% occurring once; the ten biggest clones make up 4.8%. What was sequenced was PBMCs. These receptor sequences come from a man in his sixties in good health and CMV-seropositive.

The gene calls are TRBV19 and TRBJ2-6; 8 nucleotides line up with TRBD2. There are 17 residues in the CDR3. The V gene's germline CDR1 is LNHDA and CDR2 SQIVND (reference sequence). V trimming: 7 bases; J trimming: 0 bases; junction bases outside the gene matches: 8. The CDR3 bases are TGTGCCAGTACCGATACTAGCGGAAGCTCTGGGGCCAACGTCCTGACTTTC. This codes for CASTDTSGSSGANVLTF.

The gene calls are TRBV6-1 and TRBJ1-4, with 7 bases that match TRBD1. Per the germline V gene, CDR1 is MNHNS and CDR2 is SASEGT. The V gene end was trimmed by 4 bases and the J gene end by 3 bases; junction bases not matched to a gene: 5. CDR3 length: 15 amino acids. The CDR3 DNA sequence: TGTGCCAGCAGTGGGGACAGTTCAGCTAATGAAAAACTGTTTTTT. Protein product: CASSGDSSANEKLFF.

This clone was recorded many times. This CDR3 is also generated by other DNA sequences in the sample. The chain employs TRBV2 and TRBJ2-7, with D perhaps TRBD2 (7 bases). This CDR3 is built from 12 residues. Germline V gene lookup returns CDR1 SNHLY and CDR2 FYNNEI. With 8 bases removed from V and 4 bases from J, the gap between germline ends came to 12 bases. The CDR3 is CASRGAAYEQYF. The CDR3 DNA is TGTGCCAGCCGGGGGGCCGCATACGAGCAGTACTTC.

The chain joins TRBV5-1 to TRBJ2-1; tentatively, D is TRBD1 (6 bases). Deletions cut 4 bases from V and 0 bases from J, with 11 bases between. The CDR3 runs 15 residues. The germline gives CDR1 SGHRS, CDR2 YFSETQ. CDR3 DNA: TGCGCCAGCAGCCCACAGGGTAGCTCCTACAATGAGCAGTTCTTC. Protein product: CASSPQGSSYNEQFF.

The J gene is TRBJ1-4, the V gene TRBV30; D unresolved. CDR1 GTSNPN and CDR2 SVGIG come from the germline V gene (reference sequence). This CDR3 region has 13 residues. V lost 5 bases and J 8 bases, leaving 15 bases between the germline ends. The CDR3 protein is CAWQEVRGEKLFF. For the CDR3, the DNA is TGTGCCTGGCAGGAAGTACGAGGGGAAAAACTGTTTTTT. The complete variable domain, with remaining parts taken from reference TRBV30 and TRBJ1-4, reads SQTIHQWPATLVQPVGSPLSLECTVEGTSNPNLYWYRQAAGRGLQLLFYSVGIGQISSEVPQNLSASRPQDRQFILSSKKLLLSDSGFYLCAWQEVRGEKLFFGSGTQLSVL.

The CDR3 DNA sequence: TGTGCCAGCACTCAAGGGACTAGCGGGGGTCTAGAGCAGTTCTTC. It is translated as CASTQGTSGGLEQFF. The chain links TRBV7-6 to TRBJ2-1; 14 positions agree with TRBD2. V dropped 7 bases and J dropped 10; count of bases not matched to a gene: 9. The CDR3 has 15 residues. Germline-derived CDR1 and CDR2 are SGHVS and FNYEAQ.

CDR3 DNA: TGCAGCGCTGTGGGACAGACTAACTATGGCTACACCTTC. It translates to CSAVGQTNYGYTF. The rearrangement joins TRBV29-1 to TRBJ1-2, with 7 bases that match TRBD1. The V gene's germline CDR1 is SQVTM and CDR2 ANQGSEA. This CDR3 region has 13 residues. The junction had 5 bases not matched to a gene; V was cut back by 7 bases and J by 0 bases.

This rearrangement joins TRBV30 to TRBJ1-2; 12 nucleotides match TRBD1. J lost 5 bases, V lost 5 bases, and 12 bases had no gene match. The CDR3 spans 16 residues. Germline V gene sequence: CDR1 GTSNPN, CDR2 SVGIG (reference sequence). In DNA form, the CDR3 reads TGTGCCTGGGGGGGGTGGGGACAGGGGGCTTCTTATGGCTACACCTTC. This encodes CAWGGWGQGASYGYTF. The variable domain in full, completed from reference TRBV30 and TRBJ1-2, reads SQTIHQWPATLVQPVGSPLSLECTVEGTSNPNLYWYRQAAGRGLQLLFYSVGIGQISSEVPQNLSASRPQDRQFILSSKKLLLSDSGFYLCAWGGWGQGASYGYTFGSGTRLTVV.

The chain employs TRBV9 and TRBJ2-1; 11 bases fit TRBD2. The CDR3 is 16 residues long. Germline trimming cut 3 bases from V and 2 bases from J; bases unmatched to any gene: 4. Germline CDR1 reads SGDLS; CDR2 reads YYNGEE. The DNA of the CDR3 is TGTGCCAGCAGCGCCTCACTAGCGGGGGCCTACAATGAGCAGTTCTTC. It translates to CASSASLAGAYNEQFF.

The CDR3 DNA is TGTGCCAGCATTCTGGAGGGACAGGGAGTGAACACTGAAGCTTTCTTT. Its translation is CASILEGQGVNTEAFF. V gene TRBV2 combines with J gene TRBJ1-1; 9 nucleotides line up with TRBD1. This CDR3 spans 16 amino acids. Germline V gene data show CDR1 as SNHLY and CDR2 as FYNNEI. V shed 7 bases and J 0 bases; nucleotides not matched to a gene: 9.

The chain couples TRBV28 to TRBJ1-4; D ambiguous. From germline, CDR1 is MDHEN and CDR2 SYDVKM. The V gene lost 6 bases and the J gene lost 3 bases, with 14 bases spanning the gap. The CDR3 sequence is 15 residues long. The CDR3 sequence: CASSPPRGSNEKLFF. In DNA form, the CDR3 reads TGTGCCAGCAGCCCGCCCAGAGGGTCTAATGAAAAACTGTTTTTT.

The rearrangement joins TRBV28 to TRBJ1-2; no definite D call. Per the germline V gene, CDR1 is MDHEN and CDR2 is SYDVKM. This CDR3 region has 11 residues. V was pared by 3 bases and J by 7 bases, with 6 bases between. In DNA, the CDR3 is TGTGCCAGCAGTTTGAGGGCTGGCTACACCTTC. Translation: CASSLRAGYTF.

This clone appeared a few times. CDR3 region: CASSLKGSGGAMLGNEQYF. CDR3 sequence (DNA): TGTGCCAGCAGCTTAAAGGGATCGGGGGGGGCGATGCTCGGGAACGAGCAGTACTTC. V is TRBV28 and J is TRBJ2-7; 8 positions agree with TRBD2. V shed 6 bases and J 5 bases; nucleotides not matched to a gene: 24. This CDR3 region has 19 residues. Germline CDR1 and CDR2: MDHEN and SYDVKM.

The chain carries TRBV15 and TRBJ2-7, with no clear D. Germline loops: CDR1 LNHNV, CDR2 YYDKDF (reference sequence). The V end was cut by 0 bases, the J end by 6 bases, with 12 bases between. CDR3 length: 14 residues. The CDR3 DNA sequence: TGTGCCACCAGCAGAGATCGAAGAGCTGGCGAGCAGTACTTC. Its protein is CATSRDRRAGEQYF.

This clone was observed a handful of times. This CDR3 is CASTSGQGDGEAFF. CDR3 DNA sequence: TGTGCCAGCACCTCGGGACAGGGGGATGGTGAAGCTTTCTTT. The chain couples TRBV5-4 to TRBJ1-1, with 11 bases fitting TRBD1. This CDR3 has 14 residues. After removal of 6 bases from V and 7 bases from J, the junction contained 8 bases not matched to a gene. The V gene's germline CDR1 is SGHNT and CDR2 YYREEE (reference sequence).

The chain combines TRBV7-8 with TRBJ1-6, with D maybe TRBD1 (5 bases). The ends were cut back, 3 bases at V and 0 bases at J, with 18 bases in the middle. Germline CDR1 is SGHVS and CDR2 is FQNEAQ. This CDR3 region has 19 residues. The CDR3 DNA follows: TGTGCCAGCAGCTTCCCCCAGACAGTTTCCTTCTCCTATAATTCACCCCTCCACTTT. Translation gives CASSFPQTVSFSYNSPLHF.

V and J are TRBV4-1 and TRBJ2-5; maybe TRBD2 (5 bases). Germline V gene sequence: CDR1 MGHRA, CDR2 YSYEKL. Trimming took off 4 bases at V and 2 bases at J, with 23 bases between the two ends. The CDR3 is made up of 18 amino acids. The CDR3 bases are TGCGCCAGCAGCCCCAACCCCGGAGTAAAACGGGGACAAGAGACCCAGTACTTC. Translated, it gives CASSPNPGVKRGQETQYF.

This clone has just one count. The V and J genes are TRBV7-9 and TRBJ2-3; maybe TRBD1 (6 bases). V was pared by 5 bases and J by 0 bases, with 18 bases between. Germline lookup yields CDR1 SEHNR and CDR2 FQNEAQ (reference sequence). The CDR3 is 17 amino acids. CDR3 nucleotides: TGTGCCAGCAGCCGTACAGGGTTGACAACTAGCACAGATACGCAGTATTTT. It yields the protein CASSRTGLTTSTDTQYF. Using reference TRBV7-9 and TRBJ2-3 for the parts outside the CDR3, the full variable domain is DTGVSQNPRHKITKRGQNVTFRCDPISEHNRLYWYRQTLGQGPEFLTYFQNEAQLEKSRLLSDRFSAERPKGSFSTLEIQRTEQGDSAMYLCASSRTGLTTSTDTQYFGPGTRLTVL.

This clone was seen only once. The chain has TRBV27 and TRBJ2-2, with 8 bases fitting TRBD1. The CDR3 is made up of 15 amino acids. J was trimmed by 12 bases and V by 7 bases; bases with no gene match: 16. The germline CDR1 and CDR2 sequences are MNHEY and SMNVEV (reference sequence). The CDR3 spells CASNDRGPFGEKLFF. In nucleotides, the CDR3 is TGTGCCAGCAACGACAGGGGTCCGTTTGGTGAGAAGCTGTTTTTT.

The chain has TRBV7-3 and TRBJ2-1; TRBD2 might be the D (5 bases). Trimming stripped 5 bases from V and 10 bases from J, with 15 bases between. The CDR3 consists of 13 residues. The V gene's germline CDR1 is SGHTA and CDR2 FQGTGA. The CDR3 loop is CASSIGLANEQFF. The CDR3, as DNA: TGTGCCAGCAGCATAGGACTCGCCAACGAGCAGTTCTTC.

This clone appeared a few times. The rearrangement joins TRBV18 to TRBJ2-6, with 9 bases matching TRBD1. From germline, CDR1 is KGHSH and CDR2 LQKENI. V lost 2 bases to trimming and J lost 11 bases; unmatched junction nucleotides: 7. CDR3 length: 15 amino acids. DNA of the CDR3: TGTGCCAGCTCACCAATACCGGGACAGGGTGACGTCCTGACTTTC. It encodes CASSPIPGQGDVLTF.

This rearrangement joins TRBV27 to TRBJ2-5; TRBD2 matches at 15 bases. V lost 5 bases, J lost 5 bases, and 12 bases stayed unmatched. Looked up from germline, CDR1 is MNHEY and CDR2 is SMNVEV (reference sequence). This CDR3 is 18 amino acids long. The CDR3 region is CASSGQGLAGGRRETQYF. The CDR3 DNA follows: TGTGCCAGCAGTGGCCAGGGACTAGCGGGGGGCAGGAGGGAGACCCAGTACTTC.

As regards this clone: At one end the junction does not follow the germline gene, possibly because of a read error. The V gene is TRBV6-5, the J gene TRBJ1-6; possibly TRBD1 for D (5 bases). There are 14 residues in the CDR3. Germline V lookup: CDR1 MNHEY, CDR2 SVGAGI. CDR3 region: CARSPGGGNSPLHF. The CDR3 DNA reads as TGTGCCCGCAGTCCCGGGGGAGGTAATTCACCCCTCCACTTT.

The chain couples TRBV7-2 to TRBJ1-3; 7 nucleotides line up with TRBD1. The V gene end was trimmed by 3 bases and the J gene end by 3 bases; junction bases not matched to a gene: 8. From germline, CDR1 is SGHTA and CDR2 FQGNSA. There are 16 residues in the CDR3. The DNA of the CDR3 is TGTGCCAGCAGCTTCGGCGGGACAGTCGGTGGAAACACCATATATTTT. Its translation is CASSFGGTVGGNTIYF.

The chain couples TRBV5-8 to TRBJ2-7, with 12 bases identical to TRBD1. Germline V gene lookup returns CDR1 SGHTS and CDR2 YDEGEE. V lost 0 bases, J lost 7 bases, and 8 bases stayed unmatched. This CDR3 has 16 amino acids. The CDR3 DNA reads as TGTGCCAGCAGCTTGGCATGGGACAGGGGGCATGGAGAGCAGTACTTC. This translates into CASSLAWDRGHGEQYF.

The CDR3 nucleotides are TGTGCCACCAGCCGCGCGACAGGGGTGGACGTCCTGACTTTC. Residues: CATSRATGVDVLTF. The rearrangement joins TRBV15 to TRBJ2-6; TRBD1 matches 8 bases. The CDR3 is 14 residues long. Per germline, CDR1 LNHNV and CDR2 YYDKDF (reference sequence). V lost 5 bases, J lost 11 bases, and 8 bases stayed unmatched. The full variable domain, its missing parts supplied by reference TRBV15 and TRBJ2-6, is DAMVIQNPRYQVTQFGKPVTLSCSQTLNHNVMYWYQQKSSQAPKLLFHYYDKDFNNEADTPDNFQSRRPNTSFCFLDIRSPGLGDTAMYLCATSRATGVDVLTFGAGSRLTVL.